A selection of T cell receptor beta chains follows, all from one sample in a study of cytomegalovirus exposure and HLA in healthy donors. Method: immunoSEQ multiplex PCR; TCRdb's copy keeps in-frame clones and lacks some. This table holds fewer than 90,000 clones, 90% to 97% found once. Specimen: PBMCs. These receptors originate from a man younger than 30 in good health and CMV-seropositive. CDR3s include the opening cysteine and the closing phenylalanine or tryptophan. A D gene is named only where the DNA matches it firmly. Size is omitted from some rows. Given values are once, few, many or a class for expanded clones.

>TRBV6-5|TRBJ2-5|13|-|-
CASINRVAETQYF
TGTGCCAGCATTAACAGGGTCGCAGAGACCCAGTACTTC
>TRBV20-1|TRBJ1-1|11|-|-
CSASGDTEAFF
TGCAGTGCTAGCGGGGACACTGAAGCTTTCTTT
>TRBV2|TRBJ2-1|15|-|-
CASSLSPGHSNEQFF
TGTGCCAGCAGTCTATCCCCCGGACATTCAAATGAGCAGTTCTTC
>TRBV4-2|TRBJ1-1|16|once|TRBD1
CASSHPGQGVNTEAFF
TGTGCCAGCAGCCACCCTGGACAGGGAGTGAACACTGAAGCTTTCTTT
>TRBV2|TRBJ1-5|14|-|TRBD1
CASSDDRVQGPQHF
TGTGCCAGCTCGGACGACAGGGTTCAGGGACCCCAGCATTTT
>TRBV5-6|TRBJ2-4|16|-|-
CASSHRDGLAKNIQYF
TGTGCCAGCAGCCACAGGGACGGGCTAGCCAAAAACATTCAGTACTTC
>TRBV14|TRBJ2-1|12|-|-
CASSPGKNEQFF
TGTGCCAGCAGCCCAGGGAAGAATGAGCAGTTCTTC
>TRBV18|TRBJ1-1|15|-|-
CASSPATELNTEAFF
TGTGCCAGCTCACCAGCGACAGAACTTAACACTGAAGCTTTCTTT
>TRBV19|TRBJ1-1|15|once|-
CASSTEKDRNTEAFF
TGTGCCAGTAGTACGGAGAAGGACAGGAACACTGAAGCTTTCTTT
>TRBV6-5|TRBJ2-7|15|-|TRBD2
CASIGTGGPSSEQYF
TGTGCCAGCATTGGCACGGGAGGGCCCTCTAGCGAGCAGTACTTC
>TRBV25-1|TRBJ1-1|14|-|-
CAGSKDSTNTEAFF
TGTGCCGGCAGCAAGGACAGTACGAACACTGAAGCTTTCTTT
>TRBV29-1|TRBJ2-2|11|-|-
CSVERAGELFF
TGCAGCGTTGAACGGGCCGGGGAGCTGTTTTTT
>TRBV7-8|TRBJ1-5|16|-|TRBD1
CASSPPGTGGNQPQHF
TGTGCCAGCAGCCCACCCGGGACAGGGGGCAATCAGCCCCAGCATTTT
>TRBV10-3|TRBJ1-4|14|-|-
CAISDEGTNEKLFF
TGTGCCATCAGTGATGAGGGCACTAATGAAAAACTGTTTTTT
>TRBV5-4|TRBJ1-1|15|-|TRBD1
CASSVTGGGHTEAFF
TGTGCCAGCAGCGTGACAGGGGGCGGTCACACTGAAGCTTTCTTT
>TRBV13|TRBJ2-2|16|-|TRBD1
CASSFDGQASTGELFF
TGTGCCAGCAGCTTTGATGGACAGGCATCAACCGGGGAGCTGTTTTTT
>TRBV6-1|TRBJ2-2|13|-|-
CASIQTHTGELFF
TGTGCCAGCATTCAAACTCACACCGGGGAGCTGTTTTTT